The 7 T cell receptor beta chains presented below share a single source sample, sequenced in a study of T cell changes during pregnancy in multiple sclerosis. TCRdb's copy holds only in-frame clones and misses some; the assay was immunoSEQ multiplex PCR. The sample records 40,000 or so clones, 91% being singletons. Sequencing was performed on CD8+ T cells from peripheral blood mononuclear cells, taken in the second trimester of pregnancy. All receptors come from a female donor with multiple sclerosis, enrolled in a pregnancy study.

The rearrangement joins TRBV5-1 to TRBJ2-2; perhaps TRBD2 as D (7 bases). This CDR3 is 14 amino acids long. The V end lost 3 bases, the J end lost 6 bases, and 12 bases lay between the germline ends. CDR1 is SGHRS and CDR2 is YFSETQ in the germline V gene. In DNA form, the CDR3 reads TGCGCCAGCAGCTGGTCGGGGGGCCCCGGGGAGCTGTTTTTT. Amino acids: CASSWSGGPGELFF.

The CDR3 here is CAWSVPGRGYEQYF. As DNA, the CDR3 is TGTGCCTGGAGTGTCCCCGGTCGGGGTTACGAGCAGTACTTC. The chain uses TRBV30 and TRBJ2-7, with D possibly matching TRBD2 (5 bases). Trimming stripped 0 bases from V and 4 bases from J, with 13 bases between. CDR1 is GTSNPN and CDR2 is SVGIG in the germline V gene (reference sequence). The CDR3 length is 14 residues.

This chain connects TRBV7-9 to TRBJ2-7; 10 bases map to TRBD2. The V and J ends lost 5 bases and 2 bases, in that order; junction bases with no gene match: 3. Germline V lookup: CDR1 SEHNR, CDR2 FQNEAQ (reference sequence). The CDR3 runs to 14 residues. The CDR3 protein is CASSRSGRAYEQYF. CDR3 sequence (DNA): TGTGCCAGCAGCCGAAGCGGGAGGGCCTACGAGCAGTACTTC.

The V call is TRBV19, the J call TRBJ1-4, with TRBD1 as a possible D gene (5 bases). The CDR3 runs 15 residues. Germline CDR1 and CDR2: LNHDA and SQIVND (reference sequence). With 2 bases removed from V and 3 bases from J, the gap between germline ends came to 10 bases. The CDR3 nucleotides are TGTGCCAGTAGTATATGGGGGGGTTCTAATGAAAAACTGTTTTTT. It yields the protein CASSIWGGSNEKLFF. The whole variable domain, remainder taken from reference TRBV19 and TRBJ1-4, is DGGITQSPKYLFRKEGQNVTLSCEQNLNHDAMYWYRQDPGQGLRLIYYSQIVNDFQKGDIAEGYSVSREKKESFPLTVTSAQKNPTAFYLCASSIWGGSNEKLFFGSGTQLSVL.

The chain carries TRBV4-1 and TRBJ2-5; maybe TRBD1 (5 bases). Looked up from germline, CDR1 is MGHRA and CDR2 is YSYEKL. Trimming removed 0 bases from V and 3 bases from J, with 8 bases in between. The CDR3 totals 14 residues. The CDR3 region is CASSQDEGEETQYF. In DNA form, the CDR3 reads TGCGCCAGCAGCCAAGATGAAGGGGAAGAGACCCAGTACTTC.

This clone was recorded once. The chain is built from TRBV5-1 and TRBJ2-7, with 10 bases that match TRBD1. The germline gives CDR1 SGHRS, CDR2 YFSETQ. The J segment lost 5 bases and the V segment lost 0 bases, leaving 8 bases of the junction unmatched. CDR3 length equals 16 residues. CDR3 sequence: CASSLVPGQGNHEQYF. In DNA, the CDR3 is TGCGCCAGCAGCTTGGTTCCGGGACAGGGGAACCACGAGCAGTACTTC.

The rearrangement links TRBV27 to TRBJ2-1; 8 nucleotides agree with TRBD2. Germline lookup yields CDR1 MNHEY and CDR2 SMNVEV (reference sequence). V was clipped by 2 bases and J by 9 bases; unmatched bases: 12. The CDR3 has 16 amino acids. CDR3 loop: CASSLRELRTSSEQFF. The CDR3 nucleotides read TGTGCCAGCAGTTTAAGGGAGCTGAGGACTAGCAGTGAGCAGTTCTTC.